This TCR beta chain was recorded in a study of T cells after yellow fever vaccination. About the research overall: Fractions of limited cellularity were prepared by means of SMART-Seq v4 Ultra Low Input.

Template switching with 5'RACE generated the TCR cDNA and added a universal primer site and UMIs. TCRdb analysed the 5' RACE reads with MiXCR anew, one entry per CDR3 protein. The sample lists more than 450,000 distinct CDR3 sequences, 21% seen once, with roughly a sixth in the top ten. The CDR3 has 18 residues. The germline V gene has CDR1 ENHRY and CDR2 SYGVKD. Trimming pared 0 bases from V and 4 bases from J, leaving 20 bases between. This clonotype was observed a handful of times. Its antigen is not identified. Study outcomes and limitations: The secondary response was weaker but peaked faster, day 5 versus 15.

Specimen: PBMCs, collected 21 days after the first yellow fever vaccination. The sequence was obtained from a man younger than 30 who received the YFV17D yellow fever vaccine. This sequence joins TRBV10-3 and TRBJ2-3; tentatively, D is TRBD1 or TRBD2 (5 bases each). CDR3 DNA sequence: TGTGCCATCAGTGAGTCGGGGGTTCGAGGGGAAGGGTCAGATACGCAGTATTTT. Protein product: CAISESGVRGEGSDTQYF.